This T cell receptor beta chain was captured by sequencing in a study of OX40 agonist ivuxolimab in advanced cancers. Study-wide context: Participants could have had prior anti-PD-1, anti-PD-L1 or anti-CTLA-4 therapy, and more than 35% had some. General study findings and limits: Dosing at 0.1 to 3.0 mg/kg was accompanied by clonal expansion of CD4+ and CD8+ blood T cells by week 6.

Repertoires were generated with immunoSEQ multiplex PCR, while TCRdb's copy carries only in-frame clones and drops some. This sample has 75,000 to 95,000 clones; 85% to 90% occur once, and the top ten carry 6.5% to 8.5%. With regard to this clone: The antigen is not known.

The ends lost 4 bases at V and 0 bases at J; junction bases unmatched: 7. CDR1 is SGHDT, CDR2 YYEEEE, per germline. This CDR3 has 16 residues. The TCR comes from an adult with an advanced solid tumor such as melanoma, head and neck, liver or kidney cancer. Sequenced material: CD4+ or CD8+ T cells sorted from blood, taken in a trial of the OX40 agonist ivuxolimab. V usage is TRBV5-6 and J usage is TRBJ1-1, with 9 bases fitting TRBD1. CDR3 sequence: CASSTSTGGLNTEAFF. CDR3 nucleotides: TGTGCCAGCAGCACTTCGACAGGGGGATTGAACACTGAAGCTTTCTTT.